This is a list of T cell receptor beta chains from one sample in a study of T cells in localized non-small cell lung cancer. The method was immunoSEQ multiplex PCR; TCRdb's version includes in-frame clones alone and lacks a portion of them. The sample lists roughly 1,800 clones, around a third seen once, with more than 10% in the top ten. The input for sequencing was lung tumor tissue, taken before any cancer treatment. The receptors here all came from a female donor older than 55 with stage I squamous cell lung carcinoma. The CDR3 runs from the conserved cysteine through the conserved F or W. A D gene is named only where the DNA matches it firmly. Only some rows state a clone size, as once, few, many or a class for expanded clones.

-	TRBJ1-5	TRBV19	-	TGTGCCAGCATTGCACATCAGGGAGCCCCACACCATCAGCCCCAGCATTTT	CASIAHQGAPHHQPQHF
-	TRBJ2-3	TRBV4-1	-	TGCGCCAGCAGCCAAGGGGCCCTAATGGGCGGGGATACGCAGTATTTT	CASSQGALMGGDTQYF
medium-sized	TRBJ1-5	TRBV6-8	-	TGTGCCATCAGGGAGGCGCGGGATCAGCCCCAGCATTTT	CAIREARDQPQHF
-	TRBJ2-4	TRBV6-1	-	TGTGCCAGCAGTGAAGGGGGACATCTGGCCAAAAACATTCAGTACTTC	CASSEGGHLAKNIQYF
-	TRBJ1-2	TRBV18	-	TGTGCCAGCTCACCACAGCAAGGGGAGGTTGGCTACACCTTC	CASSPQQGEVGYTF
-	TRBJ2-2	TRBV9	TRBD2	TGTGCCAGCAGCGTAGATGTAGCGGGAATCGCCGGGGAGCTGTTTTTT	CASSVDVAGIAGELFF
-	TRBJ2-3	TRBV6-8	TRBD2	TGTGCCAGCAGTGGCGGGGTAGCGGGAGGAGAGGATACGCAGTATTTT	CASSGGVAGGEDTQYF
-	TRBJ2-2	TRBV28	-	TGTGCCAGCAGTTCCCCGGGGGACACCGGGGAGCTGTTTTTT	CASSSPGDTGELFF
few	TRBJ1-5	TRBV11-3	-	TGTGCCAGCAGCTTAAATAGTCAGGGTGGTCAGCCCCAGCATTTT	CASSLNSQGGQPQHF
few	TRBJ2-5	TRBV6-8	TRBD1	TGTGCCATCAGTACCGGGACAGGGGAGCGCGAGACCCAGTACTTC	CAISTGTGERETQYF
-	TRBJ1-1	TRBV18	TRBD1	TGTGCCAGCTCGCCTAACAGGGGTGACAATGAAGCTTTCTTT	CASSPNRGDNEAFF
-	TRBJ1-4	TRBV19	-	TGTGCCAGTAGTATACATCCGGGAAGATATGGTGAAAAACTGTTTTTT	CASSIHPGRYGEKLFF
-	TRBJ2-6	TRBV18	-	TGTGCCAGCTCACTTTACACAGACTCTGGGGCCAACGTCCTGACTTTC	CASSLYTDSGANVLTF
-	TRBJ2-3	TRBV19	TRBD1	TGTGCCAGTAGTATAGAAGGGACAGGGGACACAGATACGCAGTATTTT	CASSIEGTGDTDTQYF
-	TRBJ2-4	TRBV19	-	TGTGCCAGTAGTATTAATGTAGCCAAAAACATTCAGTACTTC	CASSINVAKNIQYF
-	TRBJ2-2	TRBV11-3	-	TGTGCCAGCAGCCCCGGAACAGGAACTAACACCGGGGAGCTGTTTTTT	CASSPGTGTNTGELFF
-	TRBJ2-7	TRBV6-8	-	TGTGCCAGCATGCAAAAGGCTGGATCCTACGAGCAGTACTTC	CASMQKAGSYEQYF
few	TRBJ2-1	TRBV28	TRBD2	TGTGCCAGCAGTCTCTTGACGGGAGGCAATGAGCAGTTCTTC	CASSLLTGGNEQFF
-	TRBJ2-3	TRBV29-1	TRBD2	TGCAGCGTTGAAGATCCTCGGCGGGGGTCCACAGATACGCAGTATTTT	CSVEDPRRGSTDTQYF
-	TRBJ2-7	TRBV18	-	TGTGCCAGCTCACCACAAGGGACCCCCTACGAGCAGTACTTC	CASSPQGTPYEQYF
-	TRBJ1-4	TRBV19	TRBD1	TGTGCCAGTAGTCTTGACAGGGGTAGTGGAAAACTGTTTTTT	CASSLDRGSGKLFF
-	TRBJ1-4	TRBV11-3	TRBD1	TGTGCCAGCAGCCCCGGGGACAGAGATAATGAAAAACTGTTTTTT	CASSPGDRDNEKLFF
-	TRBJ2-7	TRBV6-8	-	TGTGCCAGCAGACTAGGCGTTTCTACCTACGAGCAGTACTTC	CASRLGVSTYEQYF
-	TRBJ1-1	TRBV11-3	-	TGTGCCAGCAGCCTGAAATCAGTTCGCACTGAAGCTTTCTTT	CASSLKSVRTEAFF
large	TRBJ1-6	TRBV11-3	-	TGTGCCAGCAGCCTTAGCCCGAGAGGGAAACGATATAATTCACCCCTCCACTTT	CASSLSPRGKRYNSPLHF
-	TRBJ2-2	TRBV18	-	TGTGCCAGCTCAACGTCGGGGAACACCGGGGAGCTGTTTTTT	CASSTSGNTGELFF
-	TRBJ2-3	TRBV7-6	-	TGTGCCAGCAGCCTCAGGAGAACCAACACAGATACGCAGTATTTT	CASSLRRTNTDTQYF
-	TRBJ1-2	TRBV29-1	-	TGCAGCGTACTTTTACAGGGAAACTATGGCTACACCTTC	CSVLLQGNYGYTF
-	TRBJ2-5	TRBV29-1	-	TGCAGCGTTGAGAGGTCCGCAACCCAAAAAGAGACCCAGTACTTC	CSVERSATQKETQYF
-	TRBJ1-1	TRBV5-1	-	TGCGCCAGCAGCCGCCCCGACGGGAACACTGAAGCTTTCTTT	CASSRPDGNTEAFF
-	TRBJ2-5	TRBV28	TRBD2	TGTGCCAGCAGTTTGGGTCGGGAGGGAATTAAGACCCAGTACTTC	CASSLGREGIKTQYF
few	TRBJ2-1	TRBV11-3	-	TGTGCCAGCAGCTTGATCGGCGCAGATCCGGATGAGCAGTTCTTC	CASSLIGADPDEQFF
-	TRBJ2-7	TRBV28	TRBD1	TGTGCCAGCAGTACAACGGGACAGGGTATCTCCTACGAGCAGTACTTC	CASSTTGQGISYEQYF
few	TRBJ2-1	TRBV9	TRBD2	TGTGCCAGCAGCGGGTCCCACCCAGCGGGGAGCTCCTACAATGAGCAGTTCTTC	CASSGSHPAGSSYNEQFF
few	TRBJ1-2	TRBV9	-	TGTGCCAGCAGCGTAGGCGGACAGAACTATGGCTACACCTTC	CASSVGGQNYGYTF
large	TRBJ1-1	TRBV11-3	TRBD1	TGTGCCAGCAGCCACCCCCAGGCCGACAGGGAGGGTACTGAAGCTTTCTTT	CASSHPQADREGTEAFF
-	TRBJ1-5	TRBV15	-	TGTGCCACTAGCGCTTCGGGAGGAAGCAATCAGCCCCAGCATTTT	CATSASGGSNQPQHF
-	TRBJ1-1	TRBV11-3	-	TGTGCCAGCAGCTGGGGGCTGGACAGGAACACTGAAGCTTTCTTT	CASSWGLDRNTEAFF
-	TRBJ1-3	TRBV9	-	TGTGCCAGCAGCGTAAGGGTTGGAAACACCATATATTTT	CASSVRVGNTIYF